This T cell receptor beta chain was sequenced in a study of Tregs in tolerant kidney transplant recipients (dated by TCRdb to between 2018 and 2020). Turning to the overall study: Before combined kidney and bone marrow transplantation, this study identified donor-specific regulatory T cells using TCRbeta sequencing and then followed those same cells after transplant. In a few healthy controls, several methods of expanding Tregs specific for an allogeneic donor were compared by TCRbeta repertoire sequencing.

About this clone itself: Its antigen is still unknown. Base qualities are not provided; no much larger clone lies one nucleotide away.

Broader findings and caveats from the paper: Expanding Tregs with activated donor B cells appeared to identify the most biologically relevant and donor-specific TCRbeta repertoire. The study was constrained by small patient numbers, and validation of the findings is required in larger populations and under other immunosuppression protocols. Biological reproducibility was not examined directly, but technical replication error appeared to be minimal.

Thawed PBMCs were FACS-sorted into unstimulated Tregs (CD4+CD25+CD127-), CD4+ non-Tregs (CD4+CD25-), CD4 cells and CD8 cells. Blood from healthy controls was obtained either from healthy volunteers or as purchased buffy coats. Healthy control blood was separated into PBMCs by Ficoll density gradient and cryopreserved, and patient PBMCs were collected both before and after transplant. V is cut back by 3 bases and J by 5 bases, with 7 bases in the junction unmatched. Based on the germline V gene (reference sequence), the CDR1 and CDR2 sequences are SEHNR and FQNEAQ. Inclusive of the bounding cysteine and phenylalanine, the CDR3 is 15 residues long. The entry retains the CDR3 DNA only, 45 bases that are in frame from base 1. For TCRbeta CDR3 sequencing, genomic DNA from the sorted cells was extracted using the QIAGEN DNeasy Blood and Tissue Kit. High-throughput TCRbeta CDR3 sequencing, which included PCR amplification with bias correction and internal controls, was done commercially through immunoSEQ. On the study's bioinformatics: Unique productive TCRbeta sequences were defined by CDR3 nucleotide sequence where primers matched, and otherwise by CDR3 amino acid sequence together with Vbeta and Jbeta genes. To correct for sorting error, sequences found in more than one sorted population at a frequency ratio of 2:1 or less were discarded, and the remaining shared sequences were assigned to the population with the higher frequency. Donor-reactive sequences were defined as at least 5-fold expanded in CFSE-low cells versus unstimulated cells, with frequency of at least 0.01% in CFSE-low cells. Jensen-Shannon divergence calculated on the top 100 TCRbeta sequences ranked by frequency was used to measure repertoire divergence. For samples with multiple sequencing runs, sorting error was corrected in each run separately before the runs were combined. TCRdb holds this immuneACCESS table with in-frame rearrangements only. Some clones are missing; in checked studies, unresolved V genes explain under half, and the rest has no known cause. That table furnishes V, J and clone size, whereas the DNA furnished D and trimming. The sample data list some 110,000 clones, and about 90% of these were observed just once. The top ten clonotypes cover approximately 0.59% of the sample.

The clonotype was recovered from a human donor in good health. In this chain, TRBV7-9 is recombined with TRBJ2-5; a stretch of 9 junction bases matches TRBD2. Sequenced sample: CD4+ T cells from blood. The encoded CDR3 is CASSLRGGLWETQYF. DNA sequence: TGTGCCAGCAGCTTGCGGGGGGGCCTCTGGGAGACCCAGTACTTC.